This is a list of T cell receptor beta chains from one sample in a study of T cells after yellow fever vaccination. MiXCR was run by TCRdb on the 5' RACE reads, yielding one entry per CDR3 protein. The data hold 310,000 or so distinct CDR3 sequences, with roughly 7% observed a single time. Sequencing was performed on PBMCs, taken 35 to 50 days after the first yellow fever vaccination. These receptors were collected from a man aged 18 to 30 who received the YFV17D yellow fever vaccine. Both conserved end residues are part of each CDR3. A D gene is named only where the DNA matches it firmly. Expanded clones are given a class, and other clones once, few, many or no size at all.

>.|.|15|TRBV6-1|TRBJ2-3
TGTGCCAGCAGTGATTGGGTAGCAGGCACAGATACGCAGTATTTT
CASSDWVAGTDTQYF
>few|.|15|TRBV7-3|TRBJ2-3
TGTGCCAGCAGCGAACTAGGTTCGGGGACAGATACGCAGTATTTT
CASSELGSGTDTQYF
>many|.|18|TRBV5-1|TRBJ2-4
TGCGCCAGCAGCTTGGAACAGGCAAGGGGTCTAGCCAAAAACATTCAGTACTTC
CASSLEQARGLAKNIQYF
>few|TRBD1|14|TRBV27|TRBJ2-3
TGTGCCAGCAGTTTAGCGGACAGGGCCGATACGCAGTATTTT
CASSLADRADTQYF
>few|.|16|TRBV6-2/TRBV6-3|TRBJ1-5
TGTGCCAGCACTACGGGGGCTCTAAGGTCTTCTCAGCCCCAGCATTTT
CASTTGALRSSQPQHF
>many|TRBD1|12|TRBV20-1|TRBJ2-7
TGCAGTGCTAGTTCCCAGGGGGACGAGCAGTACTTC
CSASSQGDEQYF
>few|TRBD1|16|TRBV5-1|TRBJ1-1
TGCGCCAGCAGCCTGGGACAGGGCTCCAGGGGGGGTGAAGCTTTCTTT
CASSLGQGSRGGEAFF
>few|TRBD1|15|TRBV7-2|TRBJ1-2
TGTGCCAGCAGATTTGGCGGACAGGGAAGATCTGGCTACACCTTC
CASRFGGQGRSGYTF
>.|TRBD1|15|TRBV5-1|TRBJ1-1
TGCGCCAGCAGCTTGGTCAGGGGGGGGAACACTGAAGCTTTCTTT
CASSLVRGGNTEAFF
>many|TRBD2|15|TRBV20-1|TRBJ2-1
TGCAGTGCTCCCCAGACTAGCGGGGGGTTCAATGAGCAGTTCTTC
CSAPQTSGGFNEQFF
>.|.|14|TRBV28|TRBJ2-2
TGTGCCAGCAGCCCCGGGCTCAACTGCGGGGAGCTGTTTTTT
CASSPGLNCGELFF
>.|.|15|TRBV9|TRBJ2-2
TGTGCCAGCAGCGACGGAGGCAGGGGCCTCGGGGAGCTGTTTTTT
CASSDGGRGLGELFF
>few|TRBD1|14|TRBV18|TRBJ1-1
TGTGCCAGCTCACAGGGGGCGGATAACACTGAAGCTTTCTTT
CASSQGADNTEAFF
>many|.|19|TRBV5-1|TRBJ2-6
TGCGCCAGCAGCTTGGGGTCCGGGACACGATACTCTGGGGCCAACGTCCTGACTTTC
CASSLGSGTRYSGANVLTF
>.|TRBD1|15|TRBV5-1|TRBJ2-7
TGCGCCAGCAGCTCGACCGGGACAGGGGGCGATGAGCAGTACTTC
CASSSTGTGGDEQYF
>.|.|17|TRBV2|TRBJ1-5
TGTGCCAGCAGTGAAGCGCTTCGGCAGGTTAGCAATCAGCCCCAGCATTTT
CASSEALRQVSNQPQHF
>few|TRBD1|15|TRBV19|TRBJ2-2
TGTGCCACCGAAGACAGGGGCCATTTCACCGGGGAGCTGTTTTTT
CATEDRGHFTGELFF
>.|.|10|TRBV7-9|TRBJ2-3
TGTGCCAGTTCGACAGGTACGCAGTATTTT
CASSTGTQYF
>.|.|12|TRBV5-6|TRBJ1-1
TGTGCCAGCAGCCAATTGCAGGGTGAAGCTTTCTTT
CASSQLQGEAFF
>few|TRBD1|12|TRBV20-1|TRBJ2-1
TGCAGTGCTAGGGACAGGGGTAATGAGCAGTTCTTC
CSARDRGNEQFF
>few|.|13|TRBV7-2|TRBJ2-1
TGTGCCAGCAGCTTAAGCCGGCTCGATGAGCAGTTCTTC
CASSLSRLDEQFF
>many|.|13|TRBV5-1|TRBJ1-1
TGCGCCAGCAGCCCGCAGGGAAGCGCGGAAGCTTTCTTT
CASSPQGSAEAFF
>many|.|12|TRBV20-1|TRBJ1-2
TGCAGTGCTGGCGGACATACAAATGGCTACACCTTC
CSAGGHTNGYTF
>few|.|10|TRBV20-1|TRBJ1-2
TGCAGTGCTATTCAGGGAGGCTACACCTTC
CSAIQGGYTF
>few|.|17|TRBV7-9|TRBJ2-7
TGTGCCAGCAGCTTAGAAGGATGGGGGGTCCGGGACTACGAGCAGTACTTC
CASSLEGWGVRDYEQYF
>few|.|15|TRBV15|TRBJ1-2
TGTGCCACCAGCAGAGATTTTGGGAATAGCGATGGCTACACCTTC
CATSRDFGNSDGYTF
>.|.|13|TRBV2|TRBJ2-1
TGTGCCAGCAGTGTAGGACCGTACAATGAGCAGTTCTTC
CASSVGPYNEQFF
>few|.|15|TRBV3-1|TRBJ1-2
TGTGCCAGCAGCCAAGTTCCGATCTTGAACTATGGCTACACCTTC
CASSQVPILNYGYTF
>few|TRBD1|13|TRBV7-2|TRBJ1-1
TGTGCCAGCAGCTTTCGACAGGGGGTTGAAGCTTTCTTT
CASSFRQGVEAFF
>many|.|16|TRBV7-2|TRBJ2-4
TGTGCCAGCAGCTTAGAATGGGGCCGGTCGTATTCGATTCAGTACTTC
CASSLEWGRSYSIQYF
>.|.|16|TRBV4-1|TRBJ2-1
TGCGCCAGCAGCCTCGTCATAAGGGGGGAATACAATGAGCAGTTCTTC
CASSLVIRGEYNEQFF
>.|TRBD1|16|TRBV7-9|TRBJ1-2
TGTGCCAGCAGCTCCCTACCGGGACAGGGGCCTATTGGCTACACCTTC
CASSSLPGQGPIGYTF
>many|.|12|TRBV30|TRBJ1-2
TGTGCCTGGACCGGCGGAAACTATGGCTACACCTTC
CAWTGGNYGYTF
>.|.|15|TRBV20-1|TRBJ1-5
TGCAGTGCAGCGGGACCGGGAATCGGCGATCAGCCCCAGCATTTT
CSAAGPGIGDQPQHF
>few|.|15|TRBV10-1|TRBJ2-7
TGCGCCAGCAACCCCGGGACAAGGGAAGAATACGAGCAGTACTTC
CASNPGTREEYEQYF
>.|TRBD2|16|TRBV19|TRBJ2-1
TGTGCCAGTAGTATCGGGGCTAGCGGGGGTGGAAATGAGCAGTTCTTC
CASSIGASGGGNEQFF
>few|.|15|TRBV6-5|TRBJ2-1
TGTGCCAGCAGTTACGCCGGGGTCCTAGGCGATGAGCAGTTCTTC
CASSYAGVLGDEQFF
>few|TRBD1|16|TRBV12-3/TRBV12-4|TRBJ1-5
TGTGCCAGCAGCGCGACAGGGTACTTCAGCAATCAGCCCCAGCATTTT
CASSATGYFSNQPQHF
>few|.|13|TRBV7-9|TRBJ2-3
TGTGCCAGCAGCCACCGGGGGTCAGATACGCAGTATTTT
CASSHRGSDTQYF